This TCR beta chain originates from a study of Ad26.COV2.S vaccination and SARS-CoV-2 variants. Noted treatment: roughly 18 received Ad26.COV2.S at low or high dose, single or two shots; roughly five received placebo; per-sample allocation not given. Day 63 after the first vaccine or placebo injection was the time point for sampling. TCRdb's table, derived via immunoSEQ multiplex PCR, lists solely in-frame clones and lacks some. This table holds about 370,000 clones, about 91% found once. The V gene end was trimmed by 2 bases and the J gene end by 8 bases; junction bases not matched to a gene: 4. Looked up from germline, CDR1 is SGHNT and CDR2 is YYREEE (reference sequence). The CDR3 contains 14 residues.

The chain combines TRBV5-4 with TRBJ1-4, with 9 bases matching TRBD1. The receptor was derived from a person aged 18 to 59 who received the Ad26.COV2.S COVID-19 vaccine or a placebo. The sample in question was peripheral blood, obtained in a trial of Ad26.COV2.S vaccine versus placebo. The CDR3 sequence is CASSLQGAGEKLFF. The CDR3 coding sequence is TGTGCCAGCAGCTTACAGGGGGCAGGAGAAAAACTGTTTTTT.